This is a list of T cell receptor beta chains from one sample in a study of CD8+CD57+ T cells in acquired aplastic anemia. TCRdb used MiXCR to reprocess the reads, holding one entry per CDR3 protein. The data hold 150,000 to 200,000 distinct CDR3 sequences, with 45% to 55% observed a single time. Sequencing was done on a sample of sorted CD4+, CD8+, or CD8+CD57+ T cells (not recorded which) from PBMCs. Every receptor here comes from a human donor with aplastic anemia. CDR3s include the opening cysteine and the closing phenylalanine or tryptophan. The D gene is left open where the match is weak. Clone size, where shown, is once, few, many, or a class for clones that have expanded.

J: TRBJ1-5
V: TRBV12-3/TRBV12-4
size: NA
D: NA
CDR3: CASSSRGGLSQPQHF
DNA: TGTGCCAGCAGTTCACGGGGGGGGCTGAGTCAGCCCCAGCATTTT

J: TRBJ1-2
V: TRBV29-1
size: NA
D: TRBD1
CDR3: CSVPGQGGGYTF
DNA: TGCAGCGTGCCGGGACAGGGGGGTGGCTACACCTTC

J: TRBJ1-1
V: TRBV7-9
size: NA
D: NA
CDR3: CASNKRTVNTEAFF
DNA: TGTGCCAGCAACAAAAGGACTGTGAACACTGAAGCTTTCTTT

J: TRBJ2-6
V: TRBV7-6
size: NA
D: NA
CDR3: CASSLGEEGSGANVLTF
DNA: TGTGCCAGCAGCTTGGGGGAGGAGGGCTCTGGGGCCAACGTCCTGACTTTC

J: TRBJ1-2
V: TRBV15
size: NA
D: NA
CDR3: CATSREVTELLSRGYTF
DNA: TGTGCCACCAGCAGAGAGGTTACAGAACTACTATCGAGGGGCTACACCTTC

J: TRBJ2-1
V: TRBV20-1
size: NA
D: TRBD1
CDR3: CSAISRQGRDEQFF
DNA: TGCAGTGCTATCTCGAGACAGGGAAGGGACGAGCAGTTCTTC

J: TRBJ2-2
V: TRBV6-1
size: NA
D: NA
CDR3: CASGLNTGELLF
DNA: TGTGCCAGCGGTCTTAACACCGGGGAGCTGCTTTTT

J: TRBJ2-7
V: TRBV14
size: NA
D: NA
CDR3: CASSVTGNEQYF
DNA: TGTGCCAGCAGCGTAACAGGTAACGAGCAGTACTTC

J: TRBJ1-1
V: TRBV7-2
size: many
D: NA
CDR3: CASSLALIGAAFF
DNA: TGTGCCAGCAGCTTAGCGCTTATAGGGGCGGCTTTCTTT

J: TRBJ1-1
V: TRBV2
size: few
D: NA
CDR3: CASIAQNTEAFF
DNA: TGTGCCAGCATAGCCCAGAACACTGAAGCTTTCTTT

J: TRBJ2-1
V: TRBV20-1
size: many
D: NA
CDR3: CSAPGPANYNEQFF
DNA: TGCAGTGCACCGGGGCCAGCTAACTACAATGAGCAGTTCTTC

J: TRBJ2-3
V: TRBV19
size: many
D: NA
CDR3: CASSIIDRADTQYF
DNA: TGTGCCAGTAGTATTATAGACAGAGCAGATACGCAGTATTTT

J: TRBJ2-2
V: TRBV20-1
size: many
D: TRBD1
CDR3: CSASRQGMIPGELFF
DNA: TGCAGTGCTAGCCGACAGGGAATGATTCCCGGGGAGCTGTTTTTT

J: TRBJ1-2
V: TRBV5-4
size: NA
D: TRBD1
CDR3: CASSPRQGVYGYTF
DNA: TGTGCCAGCAGCCCGCGACAGGGTGTTTATGGCTACACCTTC

J: TRBJ1-1
V: TRBV30
size: NA
D: TRBD1
CDR3: CAWRGTGEAFF
DNA: TGTGCCTGGAGAGGGACAGGGGAAGCTTTCTTT

J: TRBJ1-2
V: TRBV20-1
size: NA
D: TRBD1
CDR3: CSASEQGQGGYTF
DNA: TGCAGTGCTAGCGAACAGGGGCAGGGTGGCTACACCTTC